The clone carrying this T cell receptor (beta chain) was seen ten or more times. Newly diagnosed patients aged 18 to 65 had hyperthyroidism of under 2 months' duration. Investigators excluded patients with uncontrolled infection, other autoimmune disease, pregnancy or lactation. There were TCR beta CDR3 regions amplified from RNA transcripts. TCR CDR3 regions were first amplified by RT-PCR with HTBI primers. TCRdb reprocessed the multiplex PCR reads via MiXCR and lists one record per CDR3 protein. Altogether more than 300,000 distinct CDR3 sequences are present, about 17% being singletons, with the ten largest covering more than 30%. The sample originates from a study of T cells in Graves' hyperthyroidism and ophthalmopathy. V dropped 2 bases and J dropped 3; count of bases not matched to a gene: 17. The CDR3 is 20 residues long. Germline CDR1 MDHEN, CDR2 SYDVKM.

Sequenced input: blood. This sequence joins TRBV28 and TRBJ2-2; 8 nucleotides agree with TRBD2. This TCR came from a woman aged 25 to 39 with Graves' hyperthyroidism that later progressed to Graves' ophthalmopathy. CDR3 amino acids: CASSLIGWDAAGVYTGELFF. For the CDR3, the DNA is TGTGCCAGCAGTTTAATTGGCTGGGACGCAGCGGGAGTGTACACCGGGGAGCTGTTTTTT.